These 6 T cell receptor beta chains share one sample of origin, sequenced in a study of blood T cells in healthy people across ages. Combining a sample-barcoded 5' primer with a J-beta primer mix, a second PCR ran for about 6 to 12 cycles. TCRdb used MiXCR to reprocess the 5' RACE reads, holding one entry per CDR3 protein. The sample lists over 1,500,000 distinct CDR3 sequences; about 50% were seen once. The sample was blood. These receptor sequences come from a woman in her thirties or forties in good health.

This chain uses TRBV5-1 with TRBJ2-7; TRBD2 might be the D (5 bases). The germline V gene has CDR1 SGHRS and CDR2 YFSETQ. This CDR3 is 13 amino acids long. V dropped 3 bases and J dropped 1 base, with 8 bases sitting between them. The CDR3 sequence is CASSYWESYEQYF. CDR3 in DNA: TGCGCCAGCAGCTATTGGGAGTCCTACGAGCAGTACTTC.

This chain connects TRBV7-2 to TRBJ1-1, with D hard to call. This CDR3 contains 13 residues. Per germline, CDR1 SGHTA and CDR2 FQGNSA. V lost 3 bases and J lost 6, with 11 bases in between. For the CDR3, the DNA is TGTGCCAGCAGCTTCGCGGGAGCGTCTGAAGCTTTCTTT. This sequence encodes CASSFAGASEAFF.

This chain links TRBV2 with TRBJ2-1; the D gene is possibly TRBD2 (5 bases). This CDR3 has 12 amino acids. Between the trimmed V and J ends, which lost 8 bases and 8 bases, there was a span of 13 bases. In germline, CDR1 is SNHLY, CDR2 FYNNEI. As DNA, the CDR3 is TGTGCCAGCGGAGGCAGAGGCGATGAGCAGTTCTTC. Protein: CASGGRGDEQFF.

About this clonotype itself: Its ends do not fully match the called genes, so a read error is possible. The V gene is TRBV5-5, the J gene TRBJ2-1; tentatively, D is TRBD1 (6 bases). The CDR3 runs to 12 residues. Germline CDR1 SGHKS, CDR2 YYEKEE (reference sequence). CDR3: CAGSPPRGQQFF. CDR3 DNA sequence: TGTGCCGGCAGCCCCCCCAGGGGACAACAGTTCTTC.

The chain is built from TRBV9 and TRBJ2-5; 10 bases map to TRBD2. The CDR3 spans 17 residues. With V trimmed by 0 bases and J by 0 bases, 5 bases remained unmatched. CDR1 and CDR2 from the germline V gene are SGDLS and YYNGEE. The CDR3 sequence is CASSVGVAGGNQETQYF. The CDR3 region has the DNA TGTGCCAGCAGCGTAGGGGTAGCGGGGGGCAACCAAGAGACCCAGTACTTC.

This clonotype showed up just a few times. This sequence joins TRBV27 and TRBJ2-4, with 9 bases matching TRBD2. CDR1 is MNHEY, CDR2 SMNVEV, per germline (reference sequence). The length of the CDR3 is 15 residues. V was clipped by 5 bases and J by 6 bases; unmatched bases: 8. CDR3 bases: TGTGCCAGCAGTCTTGCTAGCGGGGCGGGAAACATTCAGTACTTC. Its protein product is CASSLASGAGNIQYF.